Presented here are 22 T cell receptor beta chains from one specimen sequenced in a study of T cells after yellow fever vaccination. One entry per CDR3 protein results from TCRdb running MiXCR on the 5' RACE reads. Among a few hundred thousand distinct CDR3 sequences listed, around 6.8% were seen once. Specimen: PBMCs, collected roughly 46 days after the first yellow fever vaccination. These receptors were obtained from a man younger than 30 who received the YFV17D yellow fever vaccine.

The gene calls are TRBV28 and TRBJ1-5; D might be TRBD1 (6 bases). This CDR3 contains 14 residues. V was trimmed by 6 bases and J by 6 bases, leaving 15 bases between them. Germline V lookup: CDR1 MDHEN, CDR2 SYDVKM. CDR3 sequence reads: CASRGDTRLQPQHF. CDR3 coding DNA: TGTGCCAGCAGGGGGGACACCCGCCTTCAGCCCCAGCATTTT.

Comment on this clonotype: Sequence at one end of the junction differs from germline and may be a read error. DNA of the CDR3: TGTGCCAGCAGTTACTCGATCAGGGACAGGGATTATAATTCACACCTCCACTTT. This encodes CASSYSIRDRDYNSHLHF. V and J are TRBV6-5 and TRBJ1-6; TRBD1 agrees at 9 bases. The CDR3 loop spans 18 amino acids. Germline V gene sequence: CDR1 MNHEY, CDR2 SVGAGI.

J is TRBJ2-5 and V is TRBV19; perhaps TRBD1 as D (6 bases). V lost 6 bases, J lost 1 base, and 9 bases lay in between. The CDR3 extends over 13 amino acids. CDR1 is LNHDA and CDR2 is SQIVND in the germline V gene (reference sequence). CDR3 sequence: CASRDSSQETQYF. The CDR3 nucleotides read TGTGCCAGTAGGGACAGTTCCCAAGAGACCCAGTACTTC.

In its sample, this clonotype was seen many times. V and J are TRBV12-3 or TRBV12-4 and TRBJ2-7; 10 positions match TRBD1. This CDR3 spans 13 amino acids. The J segment lost 6 bases and the V segment lost 10 bases, leaving 9 bases of the junction unmatched. CDR3 loop: CAIATGGWSEQYF. The CDR3 DNA follows: TGTGCCATTGCGACAGGGGGCTGGAGCGAGCAGTACTTC.

The chain has TRBV19 and TRBJ1-1, with D possibly TRBD1 on 5 matching bases. Germline V lookup: CDR1 LNHDA, CDR2 SQIVND (reference sequence). CDR3 length equals 13 residues. V lost 7 bases to trimming and J lost 8 bases, with 17 bases between them. The CDR3 DNA reads as TGTGCCAGTACCTGGGGGGGAGCGGACGAAGCTTTCTTT. Residues: CASTWGGADEAFF.

This clonotype came up a few times. In nucleotides, the CDR3 is TGTGCCAGCAGCTTGTCGGGACTAGCATCCTACAATGAGCAGTTCTTC. Amino acids: CASSLSGLASYNEQFF. The chain is built from TRBV5-8 and TRBJ2-1, with TRBD2 identical over 9 bases. Trimming cost V 1 base and J 1 base; bases outside gene matches: 3. The CDR3 is 16 amino acids. The germline gives CDR1 SGHTS, CDR2 YDEGEE.

This clonotype was picked up a small number of times. V usage is TRBV6-1 and J usage is TRBJ1-5, with TRBD1 matching 9 bases. Germline CDR1 MNHNS, CDR2 SASEGT. V shed 7 bases and J 3 bases; nucleotides not matched to a gene: 4. CDR3 length equals 14 residues. The CDR3 sequence: CASKGQGLNQPQHF. The CDR3 DNA is TGTGCCAGCAAGGGACAGGGTCTCAATCAGCCCCAGCATTTT.

Many counts were recorded for this clonotype. The chain combines TRBV18 with TRBJ1-1; TRBD1 might be the D (5 bases). Between the trimmed V and J ends, which lost 0 bases and 9 bases, there was a span of 17 bases. CDR3 length equals 15 residues. The germline V gene has CDR1 KGHSH and CDR2 LQKENI. Written as DNA, the CDR3 is TGTGCCAGCTCACCACCCTCTGGGGGTACGCTGAAAGCTTTCTTT. It is translated as CASSPPSGGTLKAFF.

The chain recombines TRBV29-1 with TRBJ1-2; D call uncertain. Per germline, CDR1 SQVTM and CDR2 ANQGSEA. The V end lost 3 bases, the J end lost 5 bases, and 16 bases lay between the germline ends. This CDR3 has 14 amino acids. The CDR3 protein is CSVEARRGRYGYTF. In nucleotides, the CDR3 is TGCAGCGTTGAGGCCCGGCGGGGTCGGTATGGCTACACCTTC.

This clonotype was seen more than once but under ten times. The genes are TRBV13 and TRBJ2-6, with 10 bases aligning to TRBD1. This CDR3 region has 19 residues. J lost 0 bases, V lost 5 bases, and 10 bases had no gene match. CDR1 and CDR2 (germline): PRHDT, FYEKMQ (reference sequence). The CDR3 bases are TGTGCCAGCAGCCAAACCCGGGACAGGGGTGGCTCTGGGGCCAACGTCCTGACTTTC. Amino acid sequence: CASSQTRDRGGSGANVLTF.

The CDR3 nucleotides are TGCGCCAGCAGCCACCGACTAGACAACACAGATACGCAGTATTTT. This sequence encodes CASSHRLDNTDTQYF. The chain has TRBV4-3 and TRBJ2-3, with TRBD2 as a possible D gene (6 bases). Germline-derived CDR1 and CDR2 are LGHNA and YSLEER. With 3 bases removed from V and 2 bases from J, the gap between germline ends came to 12 bases. The CDR3 loop spans 15 amino acids.

The rearrangement joins TRBV7-9 to TRBJ1-4; a possible D gene is TRBD1 (5 bases). Germline CDR1 reads SEHNR; CDR2 reads FQNEAQ (reference sequence). The CDR3 has 13 residues. V shed 8 bases and J shed 4 bases, with 11 bases lying between them. CDR3 in amino acids: CASGGAGNEKLFF. CDR3 nucleotide sequence: TGTGCCAGCGGAGGGGCTGGTAATGAAAAACTGTTTTTT.

This clonotype was seen only a few times. The rearrangement joins TRBV6-5 to TRBJ2-5; 11 positions match TRBD2. Germline lookup yields CDR1 MNHEY and CDR2 SVGAGI. This CDR3 is 14 amino acids long. V gave up 3 bases and J gave up 5 bases; unmatched junction bases: 2. CDR3 sequence (DNA): TGTGCCAGCAGTTATAGCGGGGGGGCGGAGACCCAGTACTTC. Translated, it gives CASSYSGGAETQYF.

This clonotype was seen a handful of times. The chain joins TRBV7-9 to TRBJ2-7; the match to TRBD1 covers 8 bases. Looked up from germline, CDR1 is SEHNR and CDR2 is FQNEAQ (reference sequence). V lost 1 base to trimming and J lost 5 bases; unmatched junction nucleotides: 10. This CDR3 is 16 amino acids long. CDR3 protein: CASSLGPGGYLDEQYF. In DNA, the CDR3 is TGTGCCAGCAGCTTAGGGCCAGGGGGCTATCTAGACGAGCAGTACTTC.

The V gene is TRBV20-1, the J gene TRBJ1-2, with D perhaps matching TRBD1 (5 bases). The CDR3 runs to 12 residues. Germline V gene lookup returns CDR1 DFQATT and CDR2 SNEGSKA (reference sequence). The V gene lost 7 bases and the J gene lost 2 bases, with 11 bases spanning the gap. CDR3 protein: CSGQGVNYGYTF. DNA of the CDR3: TGCAGTGGCCAAGGGGTCAACTATGGCTACACCTTC.

The V gene is TRBV5-1, the J gene TRBJ2-3, with D perhaps matching TRBD2 (6 bases). The CDR3 contains 12 residues. Deletions cut 5 bases from V and 4 bases from J, with 8 bases between. Germline CDR1 reads SGHRS; CDR2 reads YFSETQ. This CDR3 reads CASRWGADTQYF. As DNA, the CDR3 is TGCGCCAGCAGATGGGGGGCAGATACGCAGTATTTT.

This clonotype was found a few times. V usage is TRBV5-1 and J usage is TRBJ2-1; 13 positions agree with TRBD2. The V gene end was trimmed by 4 bases and the J gene end by 4 bases; junction bases not matched to a gene: 8. Germline V gives CDR1 SGHRS, CDR2 YFSETQ. The length of the CDR3 is 17 residues. The CDR3 loop reads CASSRTSGGRGYNEQFF. The CDR3 DNA is TGCGCCAGCAGCCGGACTAGCGGGGGCCGAGGGTACAATGAGCAGTTCTTC. Together with reference TRBV5-1 and TRBJ2-1, the CDR3 gives the full variable domain: KAGVTQTPRYLIKTRGQQVTLSCSPISGHRSVSWYQQTPGQGLQFLFEYFSETQRNKGNFPGRFSGRQFSNSRSEMNVSTLELGDSALYLCASSRTSGGRGYNEQFFGPGTRLTVL.

This clonotype was seen ten or more times. V and J are TRBV11-2 and TRBJ1-1; a possible D gene is TRBD1 (6 bases). Germline V gives CDR1 SGHAT, CDR2 FQNNGV. Deletions cut 1 base from V and 3 bases from J, with 12 bases between. This CDR3 is built from 15 residues. The CDR3 region is CASSLVARGDTEAFF. CDR3 coding DNA: TGTGCCAGCAGCTTAGTAGCCAGGGGCGACACTGAAGCTTTCTTT.

This clonotype was observed a few times. This sequence joins TRBV4-2 and TRBJ2-7; 10 nucleotides agree with TRBD2. In germline, CDR1 is LGHNA, CDR2 YNFKEQ. Trimming took 4 bases from V and 1 from J; bases not matched to a gene: 4. The CDR3 contains 15 residues. DNA of the CDR3: TGTGCCAGCAGCCTCGGGACTAGCGCTTCCTACGAGCAGTACTTC. Amino acids: CASSLGTSASYEQYF.

This clonotype showed up many times. This chain uses TRBV5-1 with TRBJ1-6, with 9 bases lining up with TRBD1. Germline CDR1 is SGHRS and CDR2 is YFSETQ. This CDR3 is built from 14 residues. V dropped 4 bases and J dropped 7; count of bases not matched to a gene: 3. DNA for the CDR3: TGCGCCAGCAGCCTCGGACAGGGGAATTCACCCCTCCACTTT. Translating gives CASSLGQGNSPLHF.

J is TRBJ2-3 and V is TRBV6-5; D may match TRBD1 or TRBD2 (5 bases each). V was clipped by 7 bases and J by 4 bases, with 6 bases between them. This CDR3 is 11 amino acids long. CDR1 is MNHEY and CDR2 is SVGAGI in the germline V gene. CDR3 DNA: TGTGCCAGCACGGGGCCAGATACGCAGTATTTT. Translation: CASTGPDTQYF.

This clonotype was seen only a few times. The V call is TRBV20-1, the J call TRBJ2-1, with unresolved D. Between the trimmed V and J ends, which lost 1 base and 5 bases, there was a span of 15 bases. The CDR3 consists of 15 residues. The germline V gene encodes CDR1 DFQATT and CDR2 SNEGSKA (reference sequence). This CDR3 is CSARALHRPNNEQFF. CDR3 sequence (DNA): TGCAGTGCTAGAGCCCTCCACAGACCCAACAATGAGCAGTTCTTC.